This T cell receptor beta chain was captured by sequencing in a study of T cell responses to AZD1222 COVID-19 vaccine. TCRdb's table, derived via immunoSEQ multiplex PCR, lists solely in-frame clones and lacks some. The table shows roughly 150,000 clones, with 75% to 95% occurring only once. This CDR3 spans 13 amino acids. Germline values: CDR1 MNHEY, CDR2 SVGAGI. V lost 4 bases and J lost 11; bases outside the gene matches: 10. The count of this clone is one. This specimen was peripheral blood, taken on day 0 of AZD1222 vaccination. The V gene is TRBV6-5, the J gene TRBJ1-1, with TRBD1 identical over 7 bases. This TCR derives from an adult in good health. The CDR3 loop is CASSSTSQGFAFF. The DNA of the CDR3 is TGTGCCAGCAGTTCCACCTCACAGGGGTTTGCTTTCTTT.